These 32 T cell receptor beta chains came from one sample sequenced in a study of blood T cell repertoires in COVID-19. Some clones are missing from TCRdb's copy, which holds only in-frame ones; the method was immunoSEQ multiplex PCR. Among about 180,000 clones listed, around 80% were seen once. The source material was PBMCs or T cells enriched from blood (not recorded which). These receptors were obtained from a man in his 60s who had been exposed to COVID-19.

This chain links TRBV27 with TRBJ1-2; perhaps TRBD1 as D (6 bases). V lost 2 bases to trimming and J lost 8 bases, with 15 bases between them. Germline V gene sequence: CDR1 MNHEY, CDR2 SMNVEV (reference sequence). The CDR3 is made up of 14 amino acids. CDR3 sequence: CASSLGAGVGGYTF. The DNA for the CDR3 is TGTGCCAGCAGTTTAGGCGCAGGGGTCGGGGGCTACACCTTC.

The J gene is TRBJ2-5, the V gene TRBV7-2; D possibly corresponds to TRBD2 (6 bases). CDR1 SGHTA and CDR2 FQGNSA come from the germline V gene. Trimming took off 5 bases at V and 2 bases at J, with 12 bases between the two ends. The CDR3 runs to 14 residues. The CDR3 protein is CASSPRGTQETQYF. The CDR3 DNA follows: TGTGCCAGCAGCCCCCGGGGGACTCAAGAGACCCAGTACTTC.

The chain links TRBV28 to TRBJ1-1; TRBD1 aligns across 7 bases. CDR3 length: 13 amino acids. J was trimmed by 3 bases and V by 6 bases; bases with no gene match: 4. Germline V gene data show CDR1 as MDHEN and CDR2 as SYDVKM. CDR3 protein: CASRTGPYTEAFF. Written as DNA, the CDR3 is TGTGCCAGCAGGACAGGGCCCTACACTGAAGCTTTCTTT.

This chain uses TRBV27 with TRBJ2-2; D gene unclear. Deletions cut 5 bases from V and 0 bases from J, with 13 bases between. The germline gives CDR1 MNHEY, CDR2 SMNVEV (reference sequence). CDR3 length: 16 residues. DNA of the CDR3: TGTGCCAGCAGTCTATTAGCCTCCACGAACACCGGGGAGCTGTTTTTT. Residues: CASSLLASTNTGELFF.

V and J are TRBV5-4 and TRBJ2-7, with TRBD2 as a possible D gene (5 bases). CDR1 and CDR2 from the germline V gene are SGHNT and YYREEE (reference sequence). The CDR3 length is 14 residues. V gave up 0 bases and J gave up 1 base, with 8 bases separating them. The CDR3 sequence is CASSLAWTSYEQYF. The CDR3 bases are TGTGCCAGCAGCTTGGCCTGGACTTCCTACGAGCAGTACTTC.

The rearrangement joins TRBV5-8 to TRBJ1-1; D may be TRBD1 (5 bases). V was trimmed by 1 base and J by 5 bases, leaving 6 bases between them. This CDR3 region has 12 residues. Looked up from germline, CDR1 is SGHTS and CDR2 is YDEGEE. CDR3 region: CASSLSGTEAFF. DNA of the CDR3: TGTGCCAGCAGCTTGTCAGGGACTGAAGCTTTCTTT.

The V gene is TRBV24-1, the J gene TRBJ2-2, with a possible D match to TRBD1 (5 bases). The V end lost 4 bases, the J end lost 9 bases, and 11 bases lay between the germline ends. CDR3 length: 13 amino acids. CDR1 and CDR2 from the germline V gene are KGHDR and SFDVKD. CDR3: CATSEPQGRELFF. CDR3 DNA sequence: TGTGCCACCAGTGAGCCGCAGGGCAGGGAGCTGTTTTTT.

The rearrangement uses TRBV27 and TRBJ2-7; the D gene is possibly TRBD2 (5 bases). The CDR3 runs to 13 residues. The germline gives CDR1 MNHEY, CDR2 SMNVEV (reference sequence). V dropped 6 bases and J dropped 4 bases, with 13 bases sitting between them. CDR3 loop: CASRDWTEYEQYF. The CDR3 region has the DNA TGTGCCAGCAGAGACTGGACTGAATACGAGCAGTACTTC.

This chain uses TRBV7-2 with TRBJ2-7, with TRBD2 as a possible D gene (6 bases). V was cut by 1 base and J by 2 bases, with 15 bases left in between. Germline assignment: CDR1 SGHTA and CDR2 FQGNSA. CDR3 size: 16 residues. The CDR3 DNA is TGTGCCAGCAGCTTAGTGTCCCAGGCGGGGCCCTACGAGCAGTACTTC. Its translation is CASSLVSQAGPYEQYF.

V is TRBV28 and J is TRBJ1-2; D may be TRBD1 (6 bases). Germline V gives CDR1 MDHEN, CDR2 SYDVKM. This CDR3 comprises 13 residues. Trimming removed 7 bases from V and 8 bases from J, with 17 bases in between. Here the CDR3 reads CASTTGTVIGYTF. In DNA, the CDR3 is TGTGCCAGCACGACAGGTACTGTTATAGGCTACACCTTC.

This clone was recorded a few times. The chain uses TRBV27 and TRBJ2-2, with 14 bases matching TRBD2. The CDR3 is 18 amino acids. V lost 0 bases, J lost 5 bases, and 5 bases stayed unmatched. Per the germline V gene, CDR1 is MNHEY and CDR2 is SMNVEV (reference sequence). The CDR3 loop is CASSLSGTSGRHTGELFF. CDR3 DNA: TGTGCCAGCAGTTTATCTGGGACTAGCGGGAGACATACCGGGGAGCTGTTTTTT.

This clone was recorded once. The chain has TRBV19 and TRBJ2-7; tentatively, D is TRBD2 (6 bases). CDR1 LNHDA and CDR2 SQIVND come from the germline V gene (reference sequence). Trimming took 5 bases from V and 0 from J, leaving 14 bases between them. The length of the CDR3 is 15 residues. The chain's CDR3 is CASSLAGGSSYEQYF. The CDR3 DNA is TGTGCCAGTAGTCTGGCCGGGGGTAGCTCCTACGAGCAGTACTTC.

This sequence joins TRBV6-5 and TRBJ2-5, with D perhaps TRBD2 (6 bases). Trimming cost V 1 base and J 5 bases, with 17 bases left between them. This CDR3 region has 16 residues. Looked up from germline, CDR1 is MNHEY and CDR2 is SVGAGI. The CDR3: CASSYLTRLVGETQYF. The CDR3 DNA sequence: TGTGCCAGCAGTTACTTGACTAGATTGGTAGGGGAGACCCAGTACTTC.

In its sample, this clone was seen a few times. This chain connects TRBV6-2 or TRBV6-3 to TRBJ2-7; 13 nucleotides match TRBD2. V was pared by 5 bases and J by 6 bases, with 4 bases of the junction left unmatched. The length of the CDR3 is 14 residues. Germline V gene data show CDR1 as MNHEY and CDR2 as SVGEGT. DNA of the CDR3: TGTGCCAGCAGTCACGGGACTAGCGGGACCGAGCAGTACTTC. It codes for CASSHGTSGTEQYF.

The count of this clone is one. V is TRBV19 and J is TRBJ2-2; 7 bases match TRBD2. This CDR3 contains 15 residues. The germline CDR1 and CDR2 sequences are LNHDA and SQIVND (reference sequence). The V and J ends lost 8 bases and 0 bases, in that order; junction bases with no gene match: 6. CDR3 amino acids: CASAGSGTNTGELFF. In DNA, the CDR3 is TGTGCCAGTGCCGGAAGCGGGACGAACACCGGGGAGCTGTTTTTT. The full variable domain, rest sourced from reference TRBV19 and TRBJ2-2, is DGGITQSPKYLFRKEGQNVTLSCEQNLNHDAMYWYRQDPGQGLRLIYYSQIVNDFQKGDIAEGYSVSREKKESFPLTVTSAQKNPTAFYLCASAGSGTNTGELFFGEGSRLTVL.

The gene calls are TRBV19 and TRBJ2-1; 10 bases fit TRBD2. V was clipped by 4 bases and J by 8 bases; unmatched bases: 2. Germline values: CDR1 LNHDA, CDR2 SQIVND (reference sequence). This CDR3 has 13 residues. This chain's CDR3 is CASSRGLAYEQFF. CDR3 in DNA: TGTGCCAGTAGTAGGGGACTAGCGTATGAGCAGTTCTTC.

This clone was observed a single time. The genes are TRBV28 and TRBJ1-1; 8 bases align to TRBD1. V was pared by 7 bases and J by 11 bases, with 9 bases of the junction left unmatched. This CDR3 has 12 amino acids. The germline V gene encodes CDR1 MDHEN and CDR2 SYDVKM. The chain's CDR3 is CASNGNRGEAFF. The CDR3 region has the DNA TGTGCCAGCAACGGGAACAGGGGGGAGGCTTTCTTT.

V gene TRBV28 combines with J gene TRBJ1-4, with 8 bases aligning to TRBD1. Trimming removed 5 bases from V and 7 bases from J; junction bases left unmatched: 6. Germline V gene sequence: CDR1 MDHEN, CDR2 SYDVKM. The CDR3 runs to 14 residues. CDR3 amino acids: CASSGDRLLEKLFF. The DNA of the CDR3 is TGTGCCAGCAGTGGGGACAGGTTACTTGAAAAACTGTTTTTT.

The CDR3 sequence is CSSWTGLETQYF. The CDR3 nucleotides read TGCAGCTCCTGGACAGGGTTGGAGACCCAGTACTTC. The rearrangement uses TRBV29-1 and TRBJ2-5; 8 bases are a match to TRBD1. Trimming removed 8 bases from V and 5 bases from J; junction bases left unmatched: 7. Germline V gene sequence: CDR1 SQVTM, CDR2 ANQGSEA. The CDR3 loop spans 12 amino acids.

The chain links TRBV5-1 to TRBJ2-5; TRBD2 matches 9 bases. This CDR3 spans 14 amino acids. CDR1 and CDR2 (germline): SGHRS, YFSETQ. Germline trimming cut 2 bases from V and 5 bases from J; bases unmatched to any gene: 4. In nucleotides, the CDR3 is TGCGCCAGCAGCTTTAGCGGGAGCGACGAGACCCAGTACTTC. Translated, it gives CASSFSGSDETQYF.

The V call is TRBV12-3 or TRBV12-4, the J call TRBJ2-2; D is ambiguous. V shed 3 bases and J shed 6 bases, with 8 bases lying between them. The CDR3 is 13 residues long. The CDR3 protein is CASSFRVAGELFF. As DNA, the CDR3 is TGTGCCAGCAGTTTCCGGGTCGCCGGGGAGCTGTTTTTT.

The chain recombines TRBV29-1 with TRBJ1-4, with 8 bases that match TRBD1. Germline CDR1 SQVTM, CDR2 ANQGSEA. The CDR3 loop spans 15 amino acids. The ends lost 3 bases at V and 7 bases at J; junction bases unmatched: 10. This chain's CDR3 is CSVEAQTGVAEKLFF. CDR3 DNA: TGCAGCGTTGAGGCCCAGACAGGGGTTGCTGAAAAACTGTTTTTT.

The rearrangement uses TRBV5-1 and TRBJ2-2; no clear D gene. Per germline, CDR1 SGHRS and CDR2 YFSETQ. V lost 4 bases to trimming and J lost 4 bases, with 14 bases between them. This CDR3 has 15 amino acids. CDR3: CASSAVRGGTGELFF. In DNA form, the CDR3 reads TGCGCCAGCAGCGCCGTCCGAGGTGGCACCGGGGAGCTGTTTTTT.

The chain joins TRBV19 to TRBJ2-7; 7 bases match TRBD2. The V gene's germline CDR1 is LNHDA and CDR2 SQIVND (reference sequence). The CDR3 consists of 15 residues. The junction had 15 bases not matched to a gene; V was cut back by 7 bases and J by 6 bases. The CDR3 is CASKAGAIPRGEQYF. The CDR3 DNA reads as TGTGCCAGTAAGGCGGGAGCAATCCCCCGTGGCGAGCAGTACTTC.

V is TRBV18 and J is TRBJ1-5; the D is unclear. This CDR3 is 16 amino acids long. V lost 6 bases and J 4 bases, leaving 19 bases between the germline ends. Looked up from germline, CDR1 is KGHSH and CDR2 is LQKENI. The CDR3 nucleotides read TGTGCCAGCTCCTTAAGCCCGGCGGCAGTGAATCAGCCCCAGCATTTT. It encodes CASSLSPAAVNQPQHF.

V gene TRBV10-3 combines with J gene TRBJ2-3; 12 bases agree with TRBD2. This CDR3 has 17 amino acids. V shed 5 bases and J 6 bases; nucleotides not matched to a gene: 12. The germline CDR1 and CDR2 sequences are ENHRY and SYGVKD. The CDR3 DNA sequence: TGTGCCATCAGTCGGACTAGCGGGATGGAAACATGGGATACGCAGTATTTT. This codes for CAISRTSGMETWDTQYF.

The chain uses TRBV5-8 and TRBJ2-2; TRBD2 aligns across 8 bases. Germline CDR1 SGHTS, CDR2 YDEGEE. V trimming: 3 bases; J trimming: 0 bases; junction bases outside the gene matches: 4. This CDR3 is 16 amino acids long. CDR3: CASSSVAGTNTGELFF. Here the CDR3 DNA reads TGTGCCAGCAGCTCCGTAGCGGGGACGAACACCGGGGAGCTGTTTTTT. The variable domain in full, completed from reference TRBV5-8 and TRBJ2-2, reads EAGVTQSPTHLIKTRGQQATLRCSPISGHTSVYWYQQALGLGLQFLLWYDEGEERNRGNFPPRFSGRQFPNYSSELNVNALELEDSALYLCASSSVAGTNTGELFFGEGSRLTVL.

CDR3 sequence (DNA): TGTGCCAGCAGTGAAGGTGGAGGGCCCTACGAGCAGTACTTC. This gives the protein CASSEGGGPYEQYF. The chain employs TRBV6-1 and TRBJ2-7, with D possibly being TRBD2 (6 bases). Germline CDR1 and CDR2: MNHNS and SASEGT. V was pared by 1 base and J by 2 bases, with 9 bases between. This CDR3 is 14 amino acids long.

The V and J genes are TRBV19 and TRBJ1-3; D not resolved. The CDR3 is 15 residues long. Germline assignment: CDR1 LNHDA and CDR2 SQIVND (reference sequence). V was pared by 6 bases and J by 0 bases, with 12 bases between. For the CDR3, the DNA is TGTGCCAGTAGGACTCCTTTCCTCTCTGGAAACACCATATATTTT. This encodes CASRTPFLSGNTIYF.

The CDR3 spells CASSWAAYQETQYF. The CDR3 nucleotides are TGTGCCAGCAGTTGGGCCGCGTACCAAGAGACCCAGTACTTC. The rearrangement joins TRBV6-6 to TRBJ2-5; D call uncertain. CDR1 is MNHNY, CDR2 SVGAGI, per germline (reference sequence). V lost 4 bases and J lost 0, with 9 bases in between. The CDR3 spans 14 residues.

This clone was recorded a few times. The V and J genes are TRBV7-2 and TRBJ2-3, with TRBD2 matching over 10 bases. V shed 5 bases, J shed 6 bases, and the junction held 8 bases outside the gene matches. The CDR3 spans 15 residues. Germline values: CDR1 SGHTA, CDR2 FQGNSA. As DNA, the CDR3 is TGTGCCAGCAGCCGCCGAGCGGGAGGGTTTGATACGCAGTATTTT. Translating gives CASSRRAGGFDTQYF.

The V gene is TRBV6-2 or TRBV6-3, the J gene TRBJ2-3; perhaps TRBD2 as D (5 bases). Trimming took 6 bases from V and 3 from J, leaving 10 bases between them. The CDR3 loop spans 13 amino acids. Per the germline V gene, CDR1 is MNHEY and CDR2 is SVGEGT. Here the CDR3 reads CASSRTRTDTQYF. The CDR3 DNA reads TGTGCCAGCAGCCGAACTAGAACAGATACGCAGTATTTT.